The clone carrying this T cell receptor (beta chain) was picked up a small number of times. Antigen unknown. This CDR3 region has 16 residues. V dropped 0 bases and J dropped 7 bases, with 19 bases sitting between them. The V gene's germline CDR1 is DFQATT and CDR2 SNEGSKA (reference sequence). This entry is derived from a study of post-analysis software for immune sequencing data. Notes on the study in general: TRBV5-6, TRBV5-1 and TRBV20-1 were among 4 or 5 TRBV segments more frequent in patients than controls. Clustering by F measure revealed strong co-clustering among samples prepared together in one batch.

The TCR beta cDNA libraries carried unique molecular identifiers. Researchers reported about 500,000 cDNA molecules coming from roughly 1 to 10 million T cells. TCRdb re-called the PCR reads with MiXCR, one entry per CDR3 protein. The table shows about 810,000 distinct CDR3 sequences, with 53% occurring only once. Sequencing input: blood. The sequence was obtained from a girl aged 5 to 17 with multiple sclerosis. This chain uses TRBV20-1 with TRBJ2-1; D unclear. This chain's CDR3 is CSARDSRLPRKNEQFF. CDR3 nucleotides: TGCAGTGCTAGAGATAGTCGGCTACCCCGGAAGAATGAGCAGTTCTTC.